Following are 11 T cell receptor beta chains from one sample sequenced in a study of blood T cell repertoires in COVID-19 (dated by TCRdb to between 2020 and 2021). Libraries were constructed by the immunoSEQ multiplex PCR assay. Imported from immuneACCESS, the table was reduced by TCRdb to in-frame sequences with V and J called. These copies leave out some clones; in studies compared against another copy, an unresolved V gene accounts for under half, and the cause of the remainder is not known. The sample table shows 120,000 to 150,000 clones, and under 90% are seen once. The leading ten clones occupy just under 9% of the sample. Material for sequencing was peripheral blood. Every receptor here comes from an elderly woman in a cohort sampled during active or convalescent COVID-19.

In DNA, the CDR3 is TGTGCCAGCAGCTTTACTAGCGGGGGGGCCTACGAGCAGTACTTC. It translates to CASSFTSGGAYEQYF. The rearrangement uses TRBV7-8 and TRBJ2-7; 13 bases fit TRBD2. The germline V gene has CDR1 SGHVS and CDR2 FQNEAQ. The trim removed 3 bases at V and 2 bases at J, leaving 1 base unmatched. This CDR3 has 15 amino acids.

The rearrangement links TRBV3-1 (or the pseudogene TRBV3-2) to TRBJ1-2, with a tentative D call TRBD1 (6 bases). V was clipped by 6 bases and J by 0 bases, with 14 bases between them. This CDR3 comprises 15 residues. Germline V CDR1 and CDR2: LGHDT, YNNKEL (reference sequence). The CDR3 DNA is TGTGCCAGCAGTCACCGGGGGGCGTCTAACTATGGCTACACCTTC. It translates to CASSHRGASNYGYTF.

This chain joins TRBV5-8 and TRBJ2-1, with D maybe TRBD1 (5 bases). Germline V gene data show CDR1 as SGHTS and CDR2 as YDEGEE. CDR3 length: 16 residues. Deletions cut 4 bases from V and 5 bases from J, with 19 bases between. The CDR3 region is CASSGALVEGDNEQFF. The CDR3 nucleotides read TGTGCCAGCAGCGGGGCCTTGGTGGAAGGGGACAATGAGCAGTTCTTC.

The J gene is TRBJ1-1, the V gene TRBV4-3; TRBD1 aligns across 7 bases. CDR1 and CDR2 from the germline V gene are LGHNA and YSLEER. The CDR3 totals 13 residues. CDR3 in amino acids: CASREQGLGEAFF. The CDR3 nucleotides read TGCGCATCTCGGGAACAGGGGTTAGGAGAAGCTTTCTTT.

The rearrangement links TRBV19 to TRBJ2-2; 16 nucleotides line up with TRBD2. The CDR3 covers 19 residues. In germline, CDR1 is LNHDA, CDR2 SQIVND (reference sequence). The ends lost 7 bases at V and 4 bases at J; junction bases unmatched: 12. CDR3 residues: CASTAAGTSGGAGTGELFF. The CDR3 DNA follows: TGTGCCAGTACCGCCGCCGGGACTAGCGGGGGGGCCGGCACCGGGGAGCTGTTTTTT.

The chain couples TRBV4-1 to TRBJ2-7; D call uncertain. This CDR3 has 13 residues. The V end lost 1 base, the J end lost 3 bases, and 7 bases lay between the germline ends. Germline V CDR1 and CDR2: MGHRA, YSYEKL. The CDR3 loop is CASSQGARYEQYF. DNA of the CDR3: TGCGCCAGCAGCCAAGGGGCCCGCTACGAGCAGTACTTC.

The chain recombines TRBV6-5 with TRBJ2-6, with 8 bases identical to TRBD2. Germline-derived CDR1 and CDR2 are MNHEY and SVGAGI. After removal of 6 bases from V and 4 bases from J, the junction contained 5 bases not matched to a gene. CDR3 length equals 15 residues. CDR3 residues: CASSRGGTGANVLTF. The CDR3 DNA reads TGTGCCAGCAGCCGGGGGGGCACCGGGGCCAACGTCCTGACTTTC.

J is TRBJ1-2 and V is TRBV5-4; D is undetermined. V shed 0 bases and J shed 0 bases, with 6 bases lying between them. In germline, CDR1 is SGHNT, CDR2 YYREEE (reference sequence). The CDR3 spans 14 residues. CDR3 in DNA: TGTGCCAGCAGCTTGGACAGTTCTAACTATGGCTACACCTTC. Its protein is CASSLDSSNYGYTF.

CDR3 coding DNA: TGTGCCAGCAGCTGGGGGCCAGGGCAAGAGACCCAGTACTTC. Protein: CASSWGPGQETQYF. The chain has TRBV7-3 and TRBJ2-5, with D possibly TRBD1 on 6 matching bases. The CDR3 loop spans 14 amino acids. Trimming took 4 bases from V and 2 from J, leaving 11 bases between them. Germline V CDR1 and CDR2: SGHTA, FQGTGA.

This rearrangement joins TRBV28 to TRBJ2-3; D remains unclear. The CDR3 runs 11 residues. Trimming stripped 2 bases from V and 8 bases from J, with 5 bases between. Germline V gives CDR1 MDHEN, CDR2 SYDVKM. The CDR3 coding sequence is TGTGCCAGCAGTTTAGCGGCTACGCAGTATTTT. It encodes CASSLAATQYF.

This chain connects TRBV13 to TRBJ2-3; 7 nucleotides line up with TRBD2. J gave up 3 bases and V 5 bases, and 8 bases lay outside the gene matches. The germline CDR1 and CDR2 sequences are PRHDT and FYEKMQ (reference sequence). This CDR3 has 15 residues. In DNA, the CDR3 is TGTGCCAGCAGCCGCGGGTGGGGGGGGACAGATACGCAGTATTTT. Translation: CASSRGWGGTDTQYF.